This T cell receptor beta chain originates from a study of T cells in Graves' hyperthyroidism and ophthalmopathy. RNA transcripts yielded amplified TCR beta CDR3 regions. TCR CDR3 regions were first amplified by RT-PCR with HTBI primers. One entry per CDR3 protein, called by TCRdb with MiXCR from the multiplex PCR reads. The repertoire has hundreds of thousands of distinct CDR3 sequences, 14% of them found once; the top ten carry 14%. What was sequenced was blood. This receptor was obtained from a woman in her forties with Graves' hyperthyroidism.

CDR3: CASSPSPGTGGETQYF. DNA of the CDR3: TGTGCCAGCAGTCCTAGCCCCGGGACAGGGGGCGAGACCCAGTACTTC. The genes are TRBV27 and TRBJ2-5; 12 bases fit TRBD1. CDR1 is MNHEY, CDR2 SMNVEV, per germline (reference sequence). V dropped 5 bases and J dropped 5; count of bases not matched to a gene: 9. This CDR3 has 16 amino acids.